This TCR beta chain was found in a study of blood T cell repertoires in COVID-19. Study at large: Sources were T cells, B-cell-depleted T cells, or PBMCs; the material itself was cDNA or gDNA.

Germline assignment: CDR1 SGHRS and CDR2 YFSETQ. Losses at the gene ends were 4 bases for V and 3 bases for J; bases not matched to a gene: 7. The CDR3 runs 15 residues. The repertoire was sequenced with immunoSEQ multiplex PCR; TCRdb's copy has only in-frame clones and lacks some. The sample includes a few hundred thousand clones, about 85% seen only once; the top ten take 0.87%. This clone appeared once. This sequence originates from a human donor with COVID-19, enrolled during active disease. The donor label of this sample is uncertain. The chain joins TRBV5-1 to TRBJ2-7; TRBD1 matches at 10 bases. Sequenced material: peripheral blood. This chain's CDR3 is CASSPRQGAGYEQYF. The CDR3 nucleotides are TGCGCCAGCAGCCCGCGACAGGGGGCGGGCTACGAGCAGTACTTC.